This passage covers 3 T cell receptor beta chains from one sample sequenced in a study of T-cell memory formation after mild COVID-19. Each CDR3 protein gets one entry after TCRdb re-called the 5' RACE reads with MiXCR. The data show tens of thousands of distinct CDR3 sequences, with over 13% seen just once and 39% held by the top ten. The sequenced sample consisted of PBMCs or a T cell subset sorted from them (not recorded which). Receptors originate from a man younger than 30 who had mild COVID-19 (a few samples of this study predate the infection). Cell type and time point are not known.

This clonotype was counted ten times or more. The V call is TRBV9, the J call TRBJ2-1; perhaps D is TRBD1 or TRBD2 (5 bases each). Germline V gene sequence: CDR1 SGDLS, CDR2 YYNGEE. The CDR3 totals 17 residues. V was clipped by 2 bases and J by 1 base, with 16 bases between them. The CDR3 protein is CASSVRSRDRSYNEQFF. The CDR3 DNA reads as TGTGCCAGCAGCGTGCGATCCCGGGACCGATCCTACAATGAGCAGTTCTTC.

This clonotype was counted many times. The chain is built from TRBV12-3 or TRBV12-4 and TRBJ2-5, with TRBD1 matching over 7 bases. CDR3 length: 14 residues. With 6 bases clipped from V and 0 bases from J, the junction kept 4 bases outside the gene matches. This CDR3 reads CASSIDRDQETQYF. The CDR3 region has the DNA TGTGCCAGCAGCATCGACAGGGACCAAGAGACCCAGTACTTC.

The chain is built from TRBV6-5 and TRBJ1-5, with TRBD1 as a possible D gene (6 bases). V lost 5 bases and J lost 3, with 11 bases in between. The CDR3 contains 14 residues. Germline CDR1 and CDR2: MNHEY and SVGAGI. In DNA form, the CDR3 reads TGTGCCAGCAGTCGTACAGGGTCCAATCAGCCCCAGCATTTT. Residues: CASSRTGSNQPQHF.